This TCR beta chain was sequenced in a study of T cell responses to AZD1222 COVID-19 vaccine. Per the germline V gene, CDR1 is SGHVS and CDR2 is FNYEAQ. The CDR3 is 14 amino acids. The J segment lost 4 bases and the V segment lost 5 bases, leaving 5 bases of the junction unmatched. TCRdb's table, derived via immunoSEQ multiplex PCR, lists solely in-frame clones and lacks some. The repertoire holds 250,000 to 300,000 clones, with roughly 93% as singletons. The starting material was peripheral blood, obtained 28 days after the second AZD1222 dose. The rearrangement links TRBV7-6 to TRBJ1-1, with 9 positions matching TRBD1. The TCR sequence derives from an adult who received the AZD1222 COVID-19 vaccine. The CDR3 loop is CASSHGQGSTEAFF. CDR3 in DNA: TGTGCCAGCAGCCATGGACAGGGGAGCACTGAAGCTTTCTTT.